A single sample is the source of the 19 T cell receptor beta chains below, sequenced in a study of regulatory T cells in long-lasting Graves disease. Time point defined: persistent/refractory GD, antithyroid drugs over 5 years with positive TRAb. RNA from PBMCs was the source of the TCR library. Construction of TCR beta libraries relied on iRepertoire HTBI primers and on Arm-PCR targeting CDR3 regions. TCRdb called the multiplex PCR reads again in MiXCR, with one record for every CDR3 protein. This sample has 350,000 to 450,000 distinct CDR3 sequences; over 20% occur once, and the top ten carry 14%. The sequenced sample was peripheral blood mononuclear cells (PBMCs), obtained when the disease was refractory, from a patient treated with antithyroid drugs. These receptors were obtained from a female donor with Graves disease.

This chain uses TRBV5-6 with TRBJ2-3, with no clear D. Trimming removed 3 bases from V and 6 bases from J, with 11 bases in between. There are 13 residues in the CDR3. Germline CDR1 and CDR2: SGHDT and YYEEEE. The DNA of the CDR3 is TGTGCCAGCAGCTGGGGATCTGGGGATACGCAGTATTTT. This codes for CASSWGSGDTQYF.

This clonotype was observed a handful of times. The rearrangement uses TRBV12-3 or TRBV12-4 and TRBJ2-1; 9 positions match TRBD1. The CDR3 has 14 residues. V lost 5 bases to trimming and J lost 7 bases; unmatched junction nucleotides: 6. The CDR3 spells CASSRTGVRNEQFF. The CDR3 nucleotides read TGTGCCAGCAGTCGGACAGGGGTGAGGAATGAGCAGTTCTTC.

This clonotype was observed many times. This chain connects TRBV20-1 to TRBJ1-2, with 7 bases identical to TRBD1. In germline, CDR1 is DFQATT, CDR2 SNEGSKA (reference sequence). Trimming took 6 bases from V and 7 from J; bases not matched to a gene: 11. This CDR3 is built from 13 residues. The chain's CDR3 is CSAPDEQGFGYTF. Written as DNA, the CDR3 is TGCAGTGCCCCCGACGAACAGGGGTTTGGCTACACCTTC.

Of note for this clonotype: No conserved phenylalanine or tryptophan is present at the end of the CDR3, so a read error is the likely explanation. The chain employs TRBV27 and TRBJ2-7; 7 bases are a match to TRBD1. This CDR3 spans 14 amino acids. The ends lost 7 bases at V and 3 bases at J; junction bases unmatched: 9. The V gene's germline CDR1 is MNHEY and CDR2 SMNVEV (reference sequence). The DNA of the CDR3 is TGTGCCAGCATCGACCCGGGACAGCACTACGAGCAGTACCTC. Its translation: CASIDPGQHYEQYL.

This clonotype was detected ten times or more. The V gene is TRBV7-9, the J gene TRBJ1-1; D not resolved. CDR1 is SEHNR, CDR2 FQNEAQ, per germline (reference sequence). Trimming removed 5 bases at V and 1 base at J, with 14 bases between. The CDR3 is 15 residues long. The DNA for the CDR3 is TGTGCCAGCAGCGGATCCCGGGTCCAGAACACTGAAGCTTTCTTT. The encoded protein is CASSGSRVQNTEAFF.

This clonotype was seen at least ten times. CDR3: CASSLPNTDYYEQYF. CDR3 nucleotides: TGTGCCAGCAGCTTACCGAACACGGATTACTACGAGCAGTACTTC. The genes are TRBV11-1 and TRBJ2-7, with D unresolved. Germline assignment: CDR1 SGHAT and CDR2 FQDESV (reference sequence). V lost 2 bases and J lost 3, with 14 bases in between. This CDR3 region has 15 residues.

This sequence joins TRBV7-2 and TRBJ2-5; 8 bases are a match to TRBD1. The CDR3 length is 15 residues. V gave up 1 base and J gave up 4 bases; unmatched junction bases: 5. Germline loops: CDR1 SGHTA, CDR2 FQGNSA. The CDR3 protein is CASSLGGQGVETQYF. For the CDR3, the DNA is TGTGCCAGCAGCTTAGGAGGACAGGGCGTAGAGACCCAGTACTTC.

This clonotype was detected a few times. The chain recombines TRBV18 with TRBJ2-7; 8 nucleotides agree with TRBD1. This CDR3 is 15 amino acids long. Trimming removed 3 bases from V and 3 bases from J; junction bases left unmatched: 7. In germline, CDR1 is KGHSH, CDR2 LQKENI. The CDR3 sequence: CASSPKQGQVYEQYF. CDR3 DNA sequence: TGTGCCAGCTCACCCAAACAGGGACAGGTCTACGAGCAGTACTTC.

The genes are TRBV4-2 and TRBJ1-2, with TRBD1 as a possible D gene (5 bases). V gave up 0 bases and J gave up 3 bases, with 14 bases separating them. The CDR3 runs to 16 residues. The germline V gene encodes CDR1 LGHNA and CDR2 YNFKEQ. This chain's CDR3 is CASSQDAGKTDYGYTF. The CDR3 nucleotides read TGTGCCAGCAGCCAAGACGCAGGGAAGACGGACTATGGCTACACCTTC.

The chain carries TRBV10-2 and TRBJ1-1; tentative D call: TRBD1 (5 bases). CDR1 is WSHSY and CDR2 is SAAADI in the germline V gene. The CDR3 spans 13 residues. Trimming took off 10 bases at V and 1 base at J, with 13 bases between the two ends. The CDR3 is CATSGQQNTEAFF. CDR3 coding DNA: TGCGCCACCTCGGGGCAGCAGAACACTGAAGCTTTCTTT.

This clonotype was seen repeatedly, ten times or more. The chain carries TRBV19 and TRBJ2-7; D might be TRBD2 (6 bases). The CDR3 covers 13 residues. CDR1 LNHDA and CDR2 SQIVND come from the germline V gene (reference sequence). Trimming cost V 4 bases and J 7 bases, with 14 bases left between them. The CDR3 sequence: CASSNGGNREQYF. The CDR3 coding sequence is TGTGCCAGTAGTAACGGAGGGAATCGGGAGCAGTACTTC.

This clonotype came up many times. The V call is TRBV29-1, the J call TRBJ2-7; D not certain. V was cut by 4 bases and J by 2 bases, with 9 bases left in between. The germline CDR1 and CDR2 sequences are SQVTM and ANQGSEA. CDR3 length: 12 amino acids. CDR3 in amino acids: CSVGALTYEQYF. The CDR3 DNA is TGCAGCGTTGGGGCCCTAACCTACGAGCAGTACTTC.

This clonotype was picked up a small number of times. This chain connects TRBV4-1 to TRBJ1-4, with no clear D. Germline V gene data show CDR1 as MGHRA and CDR2 as YSYEKL. This CDR3 is built from 14 residues. V lost 1 base and J lost 9, with 12 bases in between. Written as DNA, the CDR3 is TGCGCCAGCAGCCAAGGCGGAGGAGCAAAAAAACTGTTTTTT. It specifies CASSQGGGAKKLFF.

The sample holds one count of this clonotype. Given a much more abundant clone one base away, this may be a read error. V and J are TRBV28 and TRBJ1-4; D is ambiguous. CDR3 length: 12 residues. Trimming stripped 7 bases from V and 10 bases from J, with 13 bases between. The germline V gene has CDR1 MDHEN and CDR2 SYDVKM. CDR3 DNA: TGTGCCAGCACCACCCTACGGAGAAAACTGTTTTTT. Translation: CASTTLRRKLFF.

The CDR3 DNA reads TGCGCCAGCAGCTTGGAGCCTCAGGGGACCCCGACCTACGAGCAGTACTTC. Translation: CASSLEPQGTPTYEQYF. The chain joins TRBV5-1 to TRBJ2-7, with D possibly TRBD1 on 6 matching bases. Germline CDR1 and CDR2: SGHRS and YFSETQ. The ends were cut back, 0 bases at V and 2 bases at J, with 18 bases in the middle. This CDR3 is 17 amino acids long.

The gene calls are TRBV12-3 or TRBV12-4 and TRBJ2-3; D is possibly TRBD1 (6 bases). V gave up 6 bases and J gave up 4 bases, with 20 bases separating them. This CDR3 region has 16 residues. The CDR3: CASSQTPTGLSDTQYF. DNA of the CDR3: TGTGCCAGCAGCCAGACCCCAACAGGGTTATCAGATACGCAGTATTTT.

This clonotype was found a few times. This chain joins TRBV3-1 and TRBJ2-3; D unresolved. The CDR3 totals 12 residues. Trimming took off 3 bases at V and 6 bases at J, with 7 bases between the two ends. CDR1 and CDR2 from the germline V gene are LGHDT and YNNKEL (reference sequence). DNA of the CDR3: TGTGCCAGCAGCCACGGGTCGGATACGCAGTATTTT. It yields the protein CASSHGSDTQYF.

The table lists this clonotype with a few counts. The chain has TRBV29-1 and TRBJ1-1, with TRBD1 identical over 8 bases. Per the germline V gene, CDR1 is SQVTM and CDR2 is ANQGSEA. V lost 7 bases, J lost 7 bases, and 8 bases stayed unmatched. This CDR3 is 12 amino acids long. The CDR3 loop is CSAKTGELEAFF. For the CDR3, the DNA is TGCAGCGCCAAGACAGGGGAGCTTGAAGCTTTCTTT.

The chain has TRBV12-3 or TRBV12-4 and TRBJ2-5; the D gene is possibly TRBD1 (6 bases). Trimming removed 6 bases at V and 1 base at J, with 9 bases between. This CDR3 is 13 amino acids long. CDR3 sequence reads: CASSADSQETQYF. The DNA for the CDR3 is TGTGCCAGCAGCGCGGACAGCCAAGAGACCCAGTACTTC.